This T cell receptor (beta chain) was identified during a study of T cell responses to AZD1222 COVID-19 vaccine. Study-wide findings and caveats: Possibly, clonal diversity was underestimated; donors were largely white British and included more females. The peak T cell response came first, and repertoires were sampled only after it.

Comments on this clone: Antigen unknown.

Trimming pared 3 bases from V and 0 bases from J, leaving 19 bases between. This CDR3 is built from 18 residues. Germline V gene data show CDR1 as MNHEY and CDR2 as SMNVEV (reference sequence). Data came from immunoSEQ multiplex PCR; TCRdb stores just in-frame clones and leaves some out. The sample records about 120,000 clones, less than 90% being singletons. This specimen was peripheral blood, taken on day 0 of AZD1222 vaccination. This receptor was obtained from an adult in good health. V gene TRBV27 combines with J gene TRBJ2-3, with unresolved D. CDR3 DNA: TGTGCCAGCAGTTTTAGGCCCCCGGGCGGTACTAGCACAGATACGCAGTATTTT. Its translation is CASSFRPPGGTSTDTQYF.